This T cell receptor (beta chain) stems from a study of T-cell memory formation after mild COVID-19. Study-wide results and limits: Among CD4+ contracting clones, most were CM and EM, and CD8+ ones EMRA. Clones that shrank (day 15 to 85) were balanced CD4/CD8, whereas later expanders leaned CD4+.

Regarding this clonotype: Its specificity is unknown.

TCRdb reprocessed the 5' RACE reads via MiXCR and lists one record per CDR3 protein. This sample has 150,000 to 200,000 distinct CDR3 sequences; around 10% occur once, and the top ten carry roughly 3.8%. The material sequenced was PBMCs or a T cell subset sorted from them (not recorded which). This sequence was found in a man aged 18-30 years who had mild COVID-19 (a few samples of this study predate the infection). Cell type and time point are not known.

For the CDR3, the DNA is TGTGCCAGCAGGTCACCGGGACAGAATTTATTTCCCCTCCACTTT. Translation gives CASRSPGQNLFPLHF. The chain carries TRBV6-6 and TRBJ1-6; 7 nucleotides match TRBD1. Germline-derived CDR1 and CDR2 are MNHNY and SVGAGI (reference sequence). There are 15 residues in the CDR3. Trimming took 6 bases from V and 13 from J; bases not matched to a gene: 15.